This is a list of T cell receptor beta chains from one sample in a study of T cell repertoires in cytomegalovirus infection. TCRdb re-analysed the reads in MiXCR, keeping a single row per CDR3 protein. Among fewer than 350,000 distinct CDR3 sequences listed, roughly a sixth were seen once. Sequencing used PBMCs. These TCRs come from a human donor in good health (CMV status not recorded). Some clones in this sample may be carry-over from other donors' samples. Both conserved end residues are part of each CDR3. A D gene is named only where the DNA matches it firmly. Clone size appears in some rows only: once, few, many, or a class for an expanded clone.

>TRBD1|TRBV20-1|few|TRBJ2-2
CSARSRDRVTGELFF
TGCAGTGCTAGATCCCGGGACAGGGTCACCGGGGAGCTGTTTTTT
>TRBD1|TRBV13|few|TRBJ1-1
CASSYENRGAFF
TGTGCCAGCAGCTACGAAAACAGGGGAGCTTTCTTT
>NA|TRBV19|few|TRBJ1-1
CASSMADYKEAFF
TGTGCCAGTAGTATGGCGGACTACAAAGAAGCTTTCTTT
>TRBD1|TRBV5-1|NA|TRBJ2-1
CASSRWTGNNEQFF
TGCGCCAGCAGCCGATGGACAGGGAACAATGAGCAGTTCTTC
>NA|TRBV12-3/TRBV12-4|many|TRBJ1-5
CASSFGRGNQPQHF
TGTGCCAGCAGTTTCGGACGTGGCAATCAGCCCCAGCATTTT
>NA|TRBV7-2|many|TRBJ2-1
CASSPGGAGNEQFF
TGTGCCAGCAGCCCTGGGGGGGCCGGGAATGAGCAGTTCTTC
>NA|TRBV20-1|few|TRBJ1-1
CSARDSSRNTEAFF
TGCAGTGCTAGAGACAGTAGCAGGAACACTGAAGCTTTCTTT
>NA|TRBV7-2|many|TRBJ2-6
CASSLVAGHSSGANVLTF
TGTGCCAGCAGCTTAGTTGCAGGACACAGCTCTGGGGCCAACGTCCTGACTTTC
>TRBD2|TRBV7-9|many|TRBJ2-7
CASSLAPSGGYEQYF
TGTGCCAGCAGCTTAGCGCCTAGCGGGGGCTACGAGCAGTACTTC
>TRBD2|TRBV20-1|few|TRBJ2-1
CSARGHAERGRDEQFF
TGCAGTGCTAGAGGACACGCTGAGCGGGGGCGCGATGAGCAGTTCTTC
>TRBD1|TRBV7-2|NA|TRBJ1-2
CASSPGQLYGYTF
TGTGCCAGCAGTCCGGGACAGTTGTATGGCTACACCTTC
>TRBD1|TRBV27|NA|TRBJ2-7
CASSLSGTGGYEQHF
TGTGCCAGCAGTTTATCGGGGACAGGGGGATACGAGCAGCACTTC
>NA|TRBV4-2|many|TRBJ2-1
CASSPAAGSSYNEQFF
TGTGCCAGCAGCCCCGCCGCGGGAAGCTCCTACAATGAGCAGTTCTTC
>TRBD1|TRBV7-2|many|TRBJ1-1
CASSRDRVATEAFF
TGTGCCAGCAGCCGAGACAGGGTGGCCACTGAAGCTTTCTTT
>NA|TRBV7-1|NA|TRBJ1-5
CASSKSGSQPQHF
TGTGCCAGCAGCAAGTCGGGGTCTCAGCCCCAGCATTTT
>NA|TRBV28|once|TRBJ1-4
CASSLSGVGRSFF
TGTGCCAGCAGTTTATCAGGGGTTGGACGGTCGTTTTTT